This T cell receptor beta chain emerged from a study of breast tumors, draining lymph nodes, adjacent tissues. Study-level points and caveats: Tumor TCR diversity was below lymph nodes but above nontumor tissue.

For this clonotype: Its antigen is still unknown.

Samples came from axillary lymph nodes draining the breast cancer. In TCRdb, the multiplex PCR reads were re-called with MiXCR into one record per CDR3 protein. The repertoire holds over 200,000 distinct CDR3 sequences, with less than 35% as singletons. The sample comprised axillary lymph node tissue. This receptor was taken from a female donor with breast cancer. Some clones in this sample may be carry-over from other donors' samples.

Written as DNA, the CDR3 is TGTGCCAGCAGCCCCCGGGCCGGGACAGGGGACTACGAGCAGTACTTC. This sequence encodes CASSPRAGTGDYEQYF. V usage is TRBV5-6 and J usage is TRBJ2-7, with 10 bases matching TRBD1. V lost 4 bases to trimming and J lost 3 bases; unmatched junction nucleotides: 10. Germline CDR1 and CDR2: SGHDT and YYEEEE. This CDR3 is built from 16 residues.